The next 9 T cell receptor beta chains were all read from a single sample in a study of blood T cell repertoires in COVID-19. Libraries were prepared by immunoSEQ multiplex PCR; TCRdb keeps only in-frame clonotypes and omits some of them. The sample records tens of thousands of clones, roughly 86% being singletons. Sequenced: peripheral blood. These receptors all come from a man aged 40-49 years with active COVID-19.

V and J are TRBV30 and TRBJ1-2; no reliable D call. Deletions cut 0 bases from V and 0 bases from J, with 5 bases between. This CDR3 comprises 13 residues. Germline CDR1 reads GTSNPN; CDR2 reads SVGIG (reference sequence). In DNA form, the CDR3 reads TGTGCCTGGAGTGTACGAGCTAACTATGGCTACACCTTC. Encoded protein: CAWSVRANYGYTF.

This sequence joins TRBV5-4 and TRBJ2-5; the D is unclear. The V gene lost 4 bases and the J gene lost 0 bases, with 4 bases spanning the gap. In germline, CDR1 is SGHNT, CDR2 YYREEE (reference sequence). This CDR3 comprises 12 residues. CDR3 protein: CASSVDQETQYF. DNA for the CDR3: TGTGCCAGCAGCGTAGACCAAGAGACCCAGTACTTC.

CDR3 loop: CASRPGLAYNEQFF. The CDR3 DNA reads TGTGCCAGCAGACCGGGACTAGCTTACAATGAGCAGTTCTTC. The chain uses TRBV27 and TRBJ2-1; 9 bases align to TRBD2. Germline V gives CDR1 MNHEY, CDR2 SMNVEV (reference sequence). This CDR3 is 14 amino acids long. Trimming at V came to 6 bases and at J to 4 bases, leaving 4 bases not matched to a gene.

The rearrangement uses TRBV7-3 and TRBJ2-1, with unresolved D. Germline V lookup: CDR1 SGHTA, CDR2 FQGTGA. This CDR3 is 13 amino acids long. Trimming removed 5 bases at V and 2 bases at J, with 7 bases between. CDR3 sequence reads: CASSSSPYNEQFF. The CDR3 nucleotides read TGTGCCAGCAGCAGCTCCCCCTACAATGAGCAGTTCTTC.

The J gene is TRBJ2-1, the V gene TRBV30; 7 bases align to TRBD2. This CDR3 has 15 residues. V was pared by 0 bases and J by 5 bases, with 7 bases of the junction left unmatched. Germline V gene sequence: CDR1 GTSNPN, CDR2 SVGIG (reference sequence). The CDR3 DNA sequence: TGTGCCTGGAGTGTAGGGCTAGCGGAGCACAATGAGCAGTTCTTC. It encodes CAWSVGLAEHNEQFF.

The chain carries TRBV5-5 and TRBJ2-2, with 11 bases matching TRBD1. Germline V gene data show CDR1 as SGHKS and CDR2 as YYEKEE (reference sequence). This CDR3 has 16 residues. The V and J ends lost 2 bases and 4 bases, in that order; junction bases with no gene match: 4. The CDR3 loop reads CASSFGGQGATGELFF. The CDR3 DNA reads TGTGCCAGCAGCTTTGGAGGACAGGGGGCCACCGGGGAGCTGTTTTTT. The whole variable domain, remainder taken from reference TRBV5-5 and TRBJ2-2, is DAGVTQSPTHLIKTRGQQVTLRCSPISGHKSVSWYQQVLGQGPQFIFQYYEKEERGRGNFPDRFSARQFPNYSSELNVNALLLGDSALYLCASSFGGQGATGELFFGEGSRLTVL.

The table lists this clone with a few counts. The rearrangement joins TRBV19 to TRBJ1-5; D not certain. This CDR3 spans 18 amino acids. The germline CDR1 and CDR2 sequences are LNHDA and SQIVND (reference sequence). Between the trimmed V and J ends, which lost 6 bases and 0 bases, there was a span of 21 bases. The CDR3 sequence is CASRDSSESLYSNQPQHF. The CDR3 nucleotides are TGTGCCAGTAGGGACTCATCAGAATCACTATATAGCAATCAGCCCCAGCATTTT.

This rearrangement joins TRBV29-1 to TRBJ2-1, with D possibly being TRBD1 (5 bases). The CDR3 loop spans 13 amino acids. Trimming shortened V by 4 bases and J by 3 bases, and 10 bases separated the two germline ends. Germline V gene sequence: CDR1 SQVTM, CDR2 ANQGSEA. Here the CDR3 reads CSVVQGFYNEQFF. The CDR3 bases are TGCAGCGTTGTGCAGGGTTTCTACAATGAGCAGTTCTTC.

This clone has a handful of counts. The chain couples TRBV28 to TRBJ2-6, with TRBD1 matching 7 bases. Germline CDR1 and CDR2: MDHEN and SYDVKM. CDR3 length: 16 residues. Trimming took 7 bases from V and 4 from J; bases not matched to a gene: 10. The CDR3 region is CASTPQGVTGANVLTF. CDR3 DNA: TGTGCCAGCACCCCTCAGGGGGTAACGGGGGCCAACGTCCTGACTTTC.